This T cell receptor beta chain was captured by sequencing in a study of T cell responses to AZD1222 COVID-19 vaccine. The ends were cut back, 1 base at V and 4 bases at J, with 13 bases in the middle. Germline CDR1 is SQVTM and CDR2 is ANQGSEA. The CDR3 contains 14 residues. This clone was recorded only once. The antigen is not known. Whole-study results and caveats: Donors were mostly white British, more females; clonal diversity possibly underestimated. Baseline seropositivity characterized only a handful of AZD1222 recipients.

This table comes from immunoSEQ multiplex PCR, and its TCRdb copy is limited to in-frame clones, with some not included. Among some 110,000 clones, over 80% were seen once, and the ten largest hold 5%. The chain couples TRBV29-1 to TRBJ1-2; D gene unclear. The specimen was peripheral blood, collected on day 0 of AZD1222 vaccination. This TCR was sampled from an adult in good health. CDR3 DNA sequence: TGCAGCGTTGAAGTCCCTACCTCGGGCTATGGCTACACCTTC. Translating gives CSVEVPTSGYGYTF.